This T cell receptor (beta chain) stems from a study of T cell responses to AZD1222 COVID-19 vaccine (dated by TCRdb to 2020 to 2023). Study-wide context: TCR sequencing was performed for roughly 250 trial participants, of whom 200 to 220 were given two doses of AZD1222 and some 26 were given two doses of MenACWY control vaccine. Trial participants were enrolled into age subgroups of 18-55, 56-69 and 70-plus years, which contained around 150, 28 and 57 TCR-sequenced participants, respectively.

The time point label of this sample denotes: baseline before first vaccination. The treatment or condition label on this specimen signifies: meningococcal conjugate vaccine given as trial control. The vaccinee samples were drawn from two UK trials, COV001 and COV002, one of which was a single-blind randomized controlled phase 2/3 trial testing AZD1222 (ChAdOx1 nCoV-19) in healthy adults. For TCRbeta chain sequencing, PBMC samples from trial participants were taken at day 0 and at day 28 after the second dose. The CDR3 starts with the cysteine, ends with the phenylalanine, and has 16 residues. Of all the DNA, just the CDR3 is kept, 48 bases in frame from base 1. Compared with germline, V lacks 6 bases and J lacks 0 bases; bases without a gene match: 8. CDR1 and CDR2 (MDHEN, SYDVKM) derive from the germline V gene. A remark on this clone: Its target antigen remains unknown. It has no much larger one-base neighbor in the sample; base qualities were not kept.

The CDR3 regions of human TCRbeta chains were analyzed by immunosequencing. The source study handled its data this way. TCRs in the repertoires were matched against a reference library of SARS-CoV-2-specific TCRs that had been generated with the MIRA antigen-specificity platform. Breadth was defined as the fraction of unique TCRs that were SARS-CoV-2-associated. Depth was defined as the fraction of total T cells that were SARS-CoV-2-associated. Using the MIRA data, each spike-specific TCR was assigned both to the spike region to which the TCR was reactive and to a CD4 or CD8 class. Log10-transformed breadth and depth values were compared by one-way ANOVA with Sidak's multiple comparisons tests. This is the immuneACCESS table as TCRdb keeps it, with only in-frame sequences that have V and J called. A part of the clones is gone; compared with another copy, unresolved V genes explain less than half, and the rest is unexplained. From that table come the V and J calls and clone size; the DNA was used to work out D and trimming. The sample includes about 190,000 clones, with about 90% observed a single time. Approximately 2.5% of the sample is in the top ten clones.

Overall results and qualifications from the work: Participants were mostly white British, with more females than males. The authors suggested clonal diversity may have been underestimated. In the small 56-69-year group, the increase in depth fell short of significance, most likely because of low power. Because no day 14 peak-response samples were available, repertoires were characterized only after the peak T cell response. Spike-specific TCR breadth and depth rose significantly after two AZD1222 doses compared with day 0 and with MenACWY recipients. The vaccine-associated CD4 TCRs covered the entire spike protein, and the dominant responses fell in regions 160-218 and 743-854. Only five to seven AZD1222 recipients were SARS-CoV-2 seropositive at baseline, limiting conclusions about previously exposed vaccinees. Nearly half of unique spike-specific TCRs reportedly recognized epitopes outside regions mutated in the B.1.351 and B.1.1.7 variants.

This sequence originates from an adult in good health. Sample: peripheral blood, taken on day 0 of MenACWY control vaccination. This sequence uses TRBV28 and TRBJ1-1; 9 bases in the middle match TRBD1. The CDR3 region reads CASSTWTGVMNTEAFF. The DNA is as follows: TGTGCCAGCAGCACCTGGACAGGGGTCATGAACACTGAAGCTTTCTTT. Here the CDR3 is joined to the reference TRBV28 and TRBJ1-1 genes, and the full variable domain is: DVKVTQSSRYLVKRTGEKVFLECVQDMDHENMFWYRQDPGLGLRLIYFSYDVKMKEKGDIPEGYSVSREKKERFSLILESASTNQTSMYLCASSTWTGVMNTEAFFGQGTRLTVV.